This T cell receptor (beta chain) was identified in a study of T cell responses to AZD1222 COVID-19 vaccine. Combined were second doses at about 4 or about 12 weeks. Regarding the study as a whole: Repertoire collection took place solely once the T cell response had peaked. Reportedly, nearly half the spike-specific TCRs target unmutated variant regions. At baseline, just 5 or 6 AZD1222 recipients tested seropositive.

As concerns this clone: Its antigen is unidentified.

The table came from immunoSEQ multiplex PCR; TCRdb's copy has only in-frame clones and leaves some out. The table has 130,000 to 150,000 clones, roughly 86% seen once; the top ten hold around 5.1%. The specimen was peripheral blood, collected 28 days after the second AZD1222 dose. The sequence was obtained from an adult who received the AZD1222 COVID-19 vaccine.

This chain's CDR3 is CASSFRAGGPSYNEQFF. The CDR3 DNA reads TGCGCCAGCAGCTTCCGCGCGGGAGGGCCTTCGTACAATGAGCAGTTCTTC. The chain carries TRBV5-1 and TRBJ2-1; TRBD2 matches 9 bases. Germline V gene lookup returns CDR1 SGHRS and CDR2 YFSETQ. The junction had 10 bases not matched to a gene; V was cut back by 2 bases and J by 4 bases. The CDR3 totals 17 residues.